These 26 T cell receptor beta chains were all obtained from the same sample, sequenced in a study of identical twins. TCRdb processed the 5' RACE reads anew with MiXCR; each CDR3 protein has one entry. The sample yields 500,000 to 600,000 distinct CDR3 sequences, roughly a fifth seen once. A further study also used this sample, focusing on T cells expressing NK-cell markers.

The source material was CD4+ T cells sorted from blood. The receptors shown here come from a young woman in good health.

V and J are TRBV11-2 and TRBJ2-3; TRBD2 matches at 8 bases. After removal of 3 bases from V and 0 bases from J, the junction contained 11 bases not matched to a gene. The germline CDR1 and CDR2 sequences are SGHAT and FQNNGV. The CDR3 extends over 18 amino acids. CDR3 protein: CASSFKTSGLFSTDTQYF. As DNA, the CDR3 is TGTGCCAGCAGCTTCAAAACTAGCGGTCTATTTAGCACAGATACGCAGTATTTT.

This chain joins TRBV27 and TRBJ2-2, with 7 nucleotides matching TRBD1. The CDR3 contains 18 residues. Germline V lookup: CDR1 MNHEY, CDR2 SMNVEV (reference sequence). The V and J ends lost 2 bases and 0 bases, in that order; junction bases with no gene match: 9. The CDR3 here is CASSLGTAPVANTGELFF. The CDR3 bases are TGTGCCAGCAGTTTAGGGACAGCCCCAGTCGCGAACACCGGGGAGCTGTTTTTT.

In this sample, this clonotype turned up many times. CDR3 nucleotides: TGTGCCAGCTCACCACAGGGGTACAATGAGCAGTTCTTC. As protein: CASSPQGYNEQFF. V is TRBV18 and J is TRBJ2-1; D may be TRBD1 (5 bases). The CDR3 contains 13 residues. CDR1 is KGHSH and CDR2 is LQKENI in the germline V gene. Trimming removed 1 base from V and 4 bases from J, with 5 bases in between.

This clonotype occurred a few times. The V gene is TRBV12-3 or TRBV12-4, the J gene TRBJ2-5, with 14 bases that match TRBD2. The CDR3 consists of 16 residues. V was pared by 6 bases and J by 5 bases, with 8 bases of the junction left unmatched. The CDR3 DNA follows: TGTGCCAGCAGCTCACCTCGACTAGCGGGAGGGGAGACCCAGTACTTC. Translated, it gives CASSSPRLAGGETQYF.

The rearrangement links TRBV7-8 to TRBJ1-1; D unresolved. Trimming removed 7 bases at V and 3 bases at J, with 6 bases between. The CDR3 runs to 11 residues. In germline, CDR1 is SGHVS, CDR2 FQNEAQ. As DNA, the CDR3 is TGTGCCAGCACAAGGGACACTGAAGCTTTCTTT. It codes for CASTRDTEAFF. The full variable domain, completed using reference TRBV7-8 and TRBJ1-1, is GAGVSQSPRYKVAKRGQDVALRCDPISGHVSLFWYQQALGQGPEFLTYFQNEAQLDKSGLPSDRFFAERPEGSVSTLKIQRTQQEDSAVYLCASTRDTEAFFGQGTRLTVV.

The chain is built from TRBV5-1 and TRBJ1-1; D is ambiguous. From germline, CDR1 is SGHRS and CDR2 YFSETQ. Trimming removed 0 bases from V and 10 bases from J, with 19 bases in between. CDR3 length: 15 residues. The CDR3 is CASSLDTTPPPRAFF. In DNA form, the CDR3 reads TGCGCCAGCAGCTTGGATACGACACCTCCCCCGAGAGCTTTCTTT.

The chain carries TRBV11-2 and TRBJ1-1; TRBD1 is a possible D gene (5 bases). V was cut by 1 base and J by 4 bases, with 16 bases left in between. The germline V gene encodes CDR1 SGHAT and CDR2 FQNNGV. This CDR3 has 16 amino acids. CDR3 bases: TGTGCCAGCAGCTTAGTGCCGGGGCAGGGTCTCACTGAAGCTTTCTTT. Protein product: CASSLVPGQGLTEAFF.

This clonotype has a single count. The chain uses TRBV10-2 and TRBJ2-7; D might be TRBD2 (6 bases). The V and J ends lost 0 bases and 3 bases respectively, with 15 bases between them. The V gene's germline CDR1 is WSHSY and CDR2 SAAADI. CDR3 length: 16 amino acids. The CDR3 region is CASSESRRQGGYEQYF. CDR3 coding DNA: TGCGCCAGCAGTGAGTCAAGGCGGCAGGGAGGCTACGAGCAGTACTTC.

At least ten counts were recorded for this clonotype. The chain has TRBV7-9 and TRBJ1-1; 9 positions match TRBD1. The germline V gene encodes CDR1 SEHNR and CDR2 FQNEAQ (reference sequence). CDR3 size: 16 residues. J gave up 1 base and V 5 bases, and 8 bases lay outside the gene matches. CDR3: CASSERGQGANTEAFF. As DNA, the CDR3 is TGTGCCAGCAGCGAACGGGGACAGGGAGCGAACACTGAAGCTTTCTTT.

This clonotype was recorded many times. The genes are TRBV5-1 and TRBJ2-2, with D uncertain. Per the germline V gene, CDR1 is SGHRS and CDR2 is YFSETQ. Trimming removed 0 bases at V and 1 base at J, with 4 bases between. The CDR3 has 14 residues. In nucleotides, the CDR3 is TGCGCCAGCAGCTTGGTGGGGAACACCGGGGAGCTGTTTTTT. Its protein product is CASSLVGNTGELFF. The full variable domain, completed using reference TRBV5-1 and TRBJ2-2, is KAGVTQTPRYLIKTRGQQVTLSCSPISGHRSVSWYQQTPGQGLQFLFEYFSETQRNKGNFPGRFSGRQFSNSRSEMNVSTLELGDSALYLCASSLVGNTGELFFGEGSRLTVL.

V gene TRBV6-5 combines with J gene TRBJ1-1; a possible D gene is TRBD1 (5 bases). Trimming took 0 bases from V and 6 from J, leaving 14 bases between them. The CDR3 has 15 residues. The germline V gene encodes CDR1 MNHEY and CDR2 SVGAGI. In DNA form, the CDR3 reads TGTGCCAGCAGTTACTCAAAGGGGAACGGTGCTGAAGCTTTCTTT. The encoded protein is CASSYSKGNGAEAFF.

The chain combines TRBV7-9 with TRBJ2-5; 9 positions agree with TRBD2. Per the germline V gene, CDR1 is SEHNR and CDR2 is FQNEAQ (reference sequence). V was clipped by 6 bases and J by 4 bases; unmatched bases: 6. The CDR3 covers 14 residues. The CDR3 loop is CASSMNSGGETQYF. The CDR3 DNA is TGTGCCAGCAGTATGAATAGCGGGGGAGAGACCCAGTACTTC.

This clonotype was picked up a small number of times. The chain combines TRBV20-1 with TRBJ2-7, with a weak D call TRBD2 (5 bases). This CDR3 has 14 residues. Germline CDR1 reads DFQATT; CDR2 reads SNEGSKA (reference sequence). Trimming left V 5 bases short and J 3 bases short, with 17 bases between. CDR3: CSARSANLHYEQYF. CDR3 nucleotide sequence: TGCAGTGCTCGTAGCGCCAACCTTCACTACGAGCAGTACTTC.

This clonotype occurred a few times. At one boundary the junction diverges from the germline segment, which might be a read error. This chain uses TRBV12-3 or TRBV12-4 with TRBJ2-1; the D gene is possibly TRBD2 (6 bases). The CDR3 is 14 amino acids. The chain's CDR3 is CASGLGGVNNEQFF. CDR3 bases: TGTGCCAGCGGTTTGGGGGGAGTCAACAATGAGCAGTTCTTC.

At least ten counts were recorded for this clonotype. This rearrangement joins TRBV12-3 or TRBV12-4 to TRBJ2-3, with 7 bases lining up with TRBD2. The CDR3 contains 16 residues. V was clipped by 4 bases and J by 5 bases; unmatched bases: 12. The CDR3 DNA sequence: TGTGCCAGCAGTTCGGGGGGAGGGCCGCCGGGAGATACGCAGTATTTT. Encoded protein: CASSSGGGPPGDTQYF.

The sample holds many counts of this clonotype. This chain connects TRBV20-1 to TRBJ1-2; D perhaps matches TRBD1 (5 bases). Trimming stripped 5 bases from V and 7 bases from J, with 14 bases between. Per germline, CDR1 DFQATT and CDR2 SNEGSKA (reference sequence). This CDR3 spans 12 amino acids. CDR3 loop: CSAVDSSRGYTF. CDR3 coding DNA: TGCAGTGCTGTCGACAGCAGCCGTGGCTACACCTTC.

The table lists this clonotype with a few counts. V usage is TRBV5-1 and J usage is TRBJ1-1, with TRBD1 as a possible D gene (5 bases). The CDR3 length is 14 residues. Trimming took off 1 base at V and 3 bases at J, with 10 bases between the two ends. CDR1 is SGHRS and CDR2 is YFSETQ in the germline V gene. The CDR3 sequence is CASSLRAGDTEAFF. The CDR3 DNA is TGCGCCAGCAGCTTGCGGGCGGGGGACACTGAAGCTTTCTTT.

This clonotype turned up a few times. This chain joins TRBV20-1 and TRBJ2-7; 8 bases match TRBD1. With V trimmed by 6 bases and J by 0 bases, 4 bases remained unmatched. From germline, CDR1 is DFQATT and CDR2 SNEGSKA (reference sequence). This CDR3 spans 13 amino acids. The CDR3 here is CSAQGQASYEQYF. The CDR3 coding sequence is TGCAGTGCCCAGGGACAGGCCTCCTACGAGCAGTACTTC.

The chain joins TRBV20-1 to TRBJ2-2; a weak D match, TRBD1 (5 bases). The ends were cut back, 3 bases at V and 2 bases at J, with 10 bases in the middle. Germline CDR1 reads DFQATT; CDR2 reads SNEGSKA (reference sequence). The CDR3 has 14 amino acids. The CDR3 nucleotides read TGCAGTGCTAGGCCGACAGTCAACACCGGGGAGCTGTTTTTT. It is translated as CSARPTVNTGELFF.

The V and J genes are TRBV12-3 or TRBV12-4 and TRBJ2-5; the match to TRBD1 covers 7 bases. With 6 bases clipped from V and 4 bases from J, the junction kept 8 bases outside the gene matches. The CDR3 extends over 14 amino acids. The CDR3: CASSRKTGSETQYF. The CDR3 DNA reads as TGTGCCAGCAGCCGTAAGACAGGGTCAGAGACCCAGTACTTC.

This clonotype was recorded a few times. The V call is TRBV20-1, the J call TRBJ2-1; D remains ambiguous. The CDR3 is made up of 11 amino acids. Per the germline V gene, CDR1 is DFQATT and CDR2 is SNEGSKA (reference sequence). The V gene lost 3 bases and the J gene lost 8 bases, with 8 bases spanning the gap. CDR3 nucleotides: TGCAGTGCTAGTCCAGGCGATGAGCAGTTCTTC. It is translated as CSASPGDEQFF.

A few counts support this clonotype. V and J are TRBV20-1 and TRBJ2-3; tentative D call: TRBD2 (5 bases). The germline V gene encodes CDR1 DFQATT and CDR2 SNEGSKA (reference sequence). CDR3 length: 15 residues. V lost 5 bases to trimming and J lost 1 base, with 16 bases between them. CDR3 region: CSAGQLVSGTDTQYF. The CDR3 DNA reads as TGCAGTGCTGGGCAACTAGTCTCAGGCACAGATACGCAGTATTTT.

This chain uses TRBV4-1 with TRBJ2-1; TRBD2 agrees at 10 bases. CDR3 size: 14 residues. The V gene's germline CDR1 is MGHRA and CDR2 YSYEKL. Losses at the gene ends were 6 bases for V and 9 bases for J; bases not matched to a gene: 8. The CDR3 bases are TGCGCCAGCAGGAACAGCGGGAGGGCCGCTGAGCAGTTCTTC. It specifies CASRNSGRAAEQFF.

The chain has TRBV6-2 or TRBV6-3 and TRBJ2-7; D may correspond to TRBD1 or TRBD2 (5 bases each). This CDR3 comprises 12 residues. CDR1 and CDR2 (germline): MNHEY, SVGEGT. The germline V and J ends were trimmed by 9 bases and 2 bases, with 11 bases remaining between them. CDR3 coding DNA: TGTGCCAGTCGGGACCCCACCTACGAGCAGTACTTC. Amino acid sequence: CASRDPTYEQYF.

The chain is built from TRBV29-1 and TRBJ1-3; 7 bases fit TRBD1. The CDR3 loop spans 13 amino acids. The junction had 2 bases not matched to a gene; V was cut back by 6 bases and J by 0 bases. The germline gives CDR1 SQVTM, CDR2 ANQGSEA. CDR3 protein: CSVRQGSGNTIYF. In nucleotides, the CDR3 is TGCAGCGTCAGACAGGGCTCTGGAAACACCATATATTTT.

This clonotype has more than one count but fewer than ten. The V call is TRBV7-2, the J call TRBJ2-1; TRBD2 aligns across 9 bases. J gave up 4 bases and V 2 bases, and 3 bases lay outside the gene matches. CDR1 and CDR2 from the germline V gene are SGHTA and FQGNSA. There are 15 residues in the CDR3. The chain's CDR3 is CASSLPSGVYNEQFF. CDR3 DNA: TGTGCCAGCAGCTTACCTAGCGGGGTTTACAATGAGCAGTTCTTC.